This T cell receptor (beta chain) was recorded in a study of CD8+ T cells in alopecia areata. Study findings and constraints: Many expanded lesional clones persisted in scalp and blood during tofacitinib.

Regarding treatment: oral pan-JAK inhibitor, 5-10 mg twice daily. Sequencing used cDNA as its template, made by extracting RNA and reverse transcribing it. Sequencing was performed with immunoSEQ multiplex PCR; in TCRdb, only in-frame clones are kept and a portion is missing. The sample lists 200,000 to 250,000 clones, 50% to 75% occurring once. For this clone: Antigen: not known.

The CDR3 runs 15 residues. The ends were cut back, 1 base at V and 4 bases at J, with 11 bases in the middle. From germline, CDR1 is LNHNV and CDR2 YYDKDF (reference sequence). This TCR derives from a human donor with alopecia areata. This material consisted of CD4+ T cells sorted from blood, taken at week 4, from a patient treated with tofacitinib. V usage is TRBV15 and J usage is TRBJ1-5; perhaps TRBD1 as D (5 bases). The CDR3 DNA reads TGTGCCACCAGCAGAGCGAAAGGGGTAAATCAGCCCCAGCATTTT. It codes for CATSRAKGVNQPQHF.